Shown below are 22 T cell receptor beta chains from a single sample sequenced in a study of metastatic and nonmetastatic thyroid tumors. None of the patients had undergone any treatment ahead of thyroid surgery. MiXCR re-clonotyped the PCR reads for TCRdb. The data hold 50,000 to 60,000 clones, with around a sixth observed a single time. The sample consisted of blood. The receptors derive from a female donor with papillary thyroid cancer or a benign thyroid nodule (not recorded which). Some clones in this sample may be carry-over from other donors' samples.

Ten or more counts support this clone. The chain employs TRBV10-1 and TRBJ2-2, with 7 positions matching TRBD2. CDR1 is WNHNN, CDR2 SYGVQD, per germline (reference sequence). The CDR3 spans 15 residues. Losses at the gene ends were 7 bases for V and 4 bases for J; bases not matched to a gene: 9. CDR3 sequence (DNA): TGCGCCAGCATCGAACGGAGGGAGGGCACCGGGGAGCTGTTTTTT. It specifies CASIERREGTGELFF.

The chain has TRBV6-1 and TRBJ2-7; D not certain. Germline V gene data show CDR1 as MNHNS and CDR2 as SASEGT. The CDR3 extends over 14 amino acids. V lost 7 bases, J lost 6 bases, and 19 bases lay in between. In DNA, the CDR3 is TGTGCCAGCACCTCCATAGGACGGCAGCGCGAGCAGTACTTC. The encoded protein is CASTSIGRQREQYF.

This clone was recorded a few times. This sequence joins TRBV6-6 and TRBJ2-6, with D hard to call. The CDR3 is 16 residues long. Per the germline V gene, CDR1 is MNHNY and CDR2 is SVGAGI (reference sequence). V dropped 0 bases and J dropped 4 bases, with 10 bases sitting between them. The CDR3 loop is CASSYSAWSGANVLTF. The DNA of the CDR3 is TGTGCCAGCAGTTACTCTGCCTGGTCCGGGGCCAACGTCCTGACTTTC.

Turning to this clone: One end of the junction fails to match germline, which may point to a read error. The V and J genes are TRBV27 and TRBJ2-6, with a possible D match to TRBD2 (5 bases). CDR3 length equals 17 residues. Germline CDR1 and CDR2: MNHEY and SMNVEV (reference sequence). The CDR3 spells CASSSRPGTSGANVLTF. The CDR3, as DNA: TGTGCCAGCAGTTCCCGACCGGGAACCTCTGGCGCCAACGTCCTGACTTTC. Complete variable domain (other parts from reference TRBV27 and TRBJ2-6): EAQVTQNPRYLITVTGKKLTVTCSQNMNHEYMSWYRQDPGLGLRQIYYSMNVEVTDKGDVPEGYKVSRKEKRNFPLILESPSPNQTSLYFCASSSRPGTSGANVLTFGAGSRLTVL.

Of note for this clone: Mismatch with germline at one junction end may stem from a read error. This chain joins TRBV6-1 and TRBJ1-2; D is possibly TRBD1 (6 bases). The CDR3 is 14 amino acids. Germline CDR1 is MNHNS and CDR2 is SASEGT. CDR3 region: CASIAKQGSYCYTF. As DNA, the CDR3 is TGTGCCAGCATTGCCAAACAGGGATCCTATTGCTACACCTTC.

V is TRBV30 and J is TRBJ1-2; no clear D. V lost 5 bases and J 4 bases, leaving 20 bases between the germline ends. Germline V gene lookup returns CDR1 GTSNPN and CDR2 SVGIG (reference sequence). This CDR3 spans 15 amino acids. The CDR3 is CAWLHRRVLTYGYTF. The CDR3 bases are TGTGCCTGGCTTCATCGGCGGGTCCTGACCTATGGCTACACCTTC.

The V call is TRBV20-1, the J call TRBJ1-2; D might be TRBD1 (5 bases). CDR1 and CDR2 (germline): DFQATT, SNEGSKA (reference sequence). Trimming pared 5 bases from V and 8 bases from J, leaving 21 bases between. There are 14 residues in the CDR3. The DNA for the CDR3 is TGCAGTGCTCACCGGGACCAGATCCAGAAGGGCTACACCTTC. This codes for CSAHRDQIQKGYTF.

Ten or more counts support this clone. The rearrangement links TRBV4-2 to TRBJ2-7; D is ambiguous. This CDR3 is 13 amino acids long. Per germline, CDR1 LGHNA and CDR2 YNFKEQ. V lost 0 bases to trimming and J lost 7 bases, with 10 bases between them. The CDR3 DNA is TGTGCCAGCAGCCAAGATCTACTCCTGGAGCAGTACTTC. Translating gives CASSQDLLLEQYF.

This clone has at least ten counts. The rearrangement uses TRBV19 and TRBJ2-1; 7 nucleotides align to TRBD2. The CDR3 runs 15 residues. The J segment lost 5 bases and the V segment lost 6 bases, leaving 10 bases of the junction unmatched. The germline gives CDR1 LNHDA, CDR2 SQIVND (reference sequence). In DNA form, the CDR3 reads TGTGCCAGTAGCTTTTCTAGCGGAGAGCACAATGAGCAGTTCTTC. It encodes CASSFSSGEHNEQFF.

This clone appeared many times. J is TRBJ2-1 and V is TRBV20-1, with no clear D. V was pared by 0 bases and J by 6 bases, with 15 bases between. Germline values: CDR1 DFQATT, CDR2 SNEGSKA (reference sequence). The CDR3 runs to 15 residues. Written as DNA, the CDR3 is TGCAGTGCTAGAGATTTAGGACGAAGGTTCAATGAGCAGTTCTTC. This gives the protein CSARDLGRRFNEQFF.

This clone was detected many times. The chain has TRBV2 and TRBJ1-2; unclear D gene. Trimming stripped 8 bases from V and 2 bases from J, with 9 bases between. Germline CDR1 SNHLY, CDR2 FYNNEI. This CDR3 spans 12 amino acids. This chain's CDR3 is CASSNNNYGYTF. CDR3 nucleotides: TGTGCCAGCTCGAATAACAACTATGGCTACACCTTC.

Concerning this clone itself: Germline is not matched at one junction end, which may reflect a read error. The chain combines TRBV28 with TRBJ1-2, with a tentative D call TRBD1 (6 bases). Germline V CDR1 and CDR2: MDHEN, SYDVKM. This CDR3 is 16 amino acids long. The CDR3 coding sequence is TGTGCCAGCAGTGTCGGGGTGGGGGCGCTCAGGTATGTCTACACCTTC. It encodes CASSVGVGALRYVYTF.

This clone was counted at least ten times. V and J are TRBV11-2 and TRBJ2-7; D unresolved. The CDR3 contains 12 residues. The V gene lost 3 bases and the J gene lost 1 base, with 4 bases spanning the gap. The germline V gene has CDR1 SGHAT and CDR2 FQNNGV. The CDR3 protein is CASSFKSYEQYF. Here the CDR3 DNA reads TGTGCCAGCAGCTTTAAGTCCTACGAGCAGTACTTC.

A word on this clone: One junction end does not reproduce the germline sequence, and a read error may be involved. This chain joins TRBV25-1 and TRBJ2-7; D is undetermined. The CDR3 consists of 11 residues. Per germline, CDR1 MGHDK and CDR2 SYGVNS. DNA for the CDR3: TGTGCCAGCAGGTACTACTACGATCAGTACTTC. Its protein product is CASRYYYDQYF.

This clone has at least ten counts. The rearrangement links TRBV7-9 to TRBJ2-3; 8 positions agree with TRBD2. V was clipped by 6 bases and J by 4 bases; unmatched bases: 6. CDR1 and CDR2 (germline): SEHNR, FQNEAQ (reference sequence). The CDR3 totals 14 residues. The CDR3: CASRGGLGADTQYF. As DNA, the CDR3 is TGTGCCAGCAGGGGGGGACTAGGGGCAGATACGCAGTATTTT.

In regard to this clone: In the same sample, other DNA sequences code for this CDR3. This chain uses TRBV10-3 with TRBJ2-7; 7 nucleotides match TRBD2. The V gene end was trimmed by 2 bases and the J gene end by 9 bases; junction bases not matched to a gene: 1. The CDR3 length is 11 residues. CDR1 and CDR2 (germline): ENHRY, SYGVKD. The DNA of the CDR3 is TGTGCCATCAGTGAGGGGGGGGGGCAGTACTTC. Protein product: CAISEGGGQYF.

The rearrangement uses TRBV19 and TRBJ2-2; TRBD2 agrees at 11 bases. CDR1 and CDR2 from the germline V gene are LNHDA and SQIVND (reference sequence). CDR3 size: 17 residues. Losses at the gene ends were 9 bases for V and 7 bases for J; bases not matched to a gene: 16. DNA of the CDR3: TGTGCCAGGGACCCGGGACTAGCGGAAAGACCCAACGGGGAGCTGTTTTTT. It specifies CARDPGLAERPNGELFF.

The J gene is TRBJ1-1, the V gene TRBV7-9; 7 bases map to TRBD1. Germline assignment: CDR1 SEHNR and CDR2 FQNEAQ (reference sequence). V lost 9 bases and J lost 1; bases outside the gene matches: 8. CDR3 length equals 14 residues. The CDR3 region has the DNA TGTGCCAGTGCCCGGACAGGTACGAACACTGAAGCTTTCTTT. Translated: CASARTGTNTEAFF.

This clone showed up many times. The V and J genes are TRBV6-2 or TRBV6-3 and TRBJ1-4; 7 bases are shared with TRBD1. Germline V lookup: CDR1 MNHEY, CDR2 SVGEGT. V gave up 0 bases and J gave up 3 bases; unmatched junction bases: 7. The CDR3 covers 17 residues. The CDR3 nucleotides are TGTGCCAGCAGTTACTCGATGGCAGGGGGAGCTAATGAAAAACTGTTTTTT. This sequence encodes CASSYSMAGGANEKLFF.

A word on this clone: This may be a read error, as it is one base from a much larger clone. This chain links TRBV5-4 with TRBJ2-6; the D gene is possibly TRBD1 (5 bases). Germline CDR1 reads SGHNT; CDR2 reads YYREEE (reference sequence). The CDR3 has 18 amino acids. As DNA, the CDR3 is TGTGCCAGCAGCTTGGCGGCAGGGCTGGCCTCTTGGGCCAACGTCCTGACTTTC. It translates to CASSLAAGLASWANVLTF.

The V and J genes are TRBV28 and TRBJ2-7, with 15 positions matching TRBD2. This CDR3 spans 20 amino acids. Trimming cost V 4 bases and J 1 base; bases outside gene matches: 14. The germline gives CDR1 MDHEN, CDR2 SYDVKM. The CDR3 loop reads CASSSLTPGTSGRHSYEQYF. As DNA, the CDR3 is TGTGCCAGCAGTTCGCTAACCCCCGGGACTAGCGGGAGGCATTCCTACGAGCAGTACTTC.

In this sample, this clone turned up once. The genes are TRBV9 and TRBJ2-1; D ambiguous. This CDR3 spans 15 amino acids. The V gene lost 3 bases and the J gene lost 8 bases, with 18 bases spanning the gap. Germline assignment: CDR1 SGDLS and CDR2 YYNGEE. In DNA form, the CDR3 reads TGTGCCAGCAGCGCGATAGCTACGGGTACGGATGAGCAGTTCTTC. This sequence encodes CASSAIATGTDEQFF.